This T cell receptor (beta chain) derives from a study of identical twins. Template switching supplied a universal primer site; unique molecular identifiers were carried on the cDNA. TCRdb passed the 5' RACE reads through MiXCR, listing each CDR3 protein once. Of some 1,700,000 distinct CDR3 sequences in the sample, around 29% were seen once. The CDR3 spans 14 residues. V gave up 2 bases and J gave up 2 bases, with 10 bases separating them. Looked up from germline, CDR1 is SGHTA and CDR2 is FQGNSA. The sequence derives from a newborn girl in good health. The rearrangement joins TRBV7-2 to TRBJ2-7; D assignment may be TRBD1 or TRBD2 (5 bases each). The sample consisted of cord blood. CDR3 in DNA: TGTGCCAGCAGCTTATTTTGGGGACCCTACGAGCAGTACTTC. The encoded protein is CASSLFWGPYEQYF.